The present TCR beta chain was sequenced within a study of shared clonotypes between healthy human individuals. The CDR3 contains 14 residues. V shed 3 bases and J shed 4 bases, with 10 bases lying between them. Germline V gene sequence: CDR1 SEHNR, CDR2 FQNEAQ (reference sequence). In the naive CD8 group, cells lacked CD45RO and were positively selected for CCR7, so terminally differentiated effector memory CD45RA+ cells were left out. Assay: immunoSEQ multiplex PCR; the TCRdb copy retains only in-frame clones and omits some. This sample has around 1.9 million clones, with just over 90% found just once.

Material: naive CD8+ T cells from PBMCs. This TCR was sampled from a man younger than 35 in good health. Some clones in this sample may be carry-over from other donors' samples. The V and J genes are TRBV7-9 and TRBJ2-1, with unresolved D. CDR3 in DNA: TGTGCCAGCAGCTTGGTCCAGGTTTACAATGAGCAGTTCTTC. It specifies CASSLVQVYNEQFF.